This is a list of T cell receptor beta chains from one sample in a study of OX40 agonist ivuxolimab in advanced cancers. Clones were sequenced by immunoSEQ multiplex PCR, and TCRdb holds only the in-frame ones, with some missing. The table has about 54,000 clones, around 89% seen once. The input for sequencing was CD4+ or CD8+ T cells sorted from blood, taken in a trial of the OX40 agonist ivuxolimab. These receptors were collected from an adult with an advanced solid tumor such as melanoma, head and neck, liver or kidney cancer. The CDR3 runs from the conserved cysteine through the conserved F or W.

TRBV4-1	TRBJ2-5	CASSPQGHSQETQYF
TRBV6-5	TRBJ1-1	CASSEWWGAFF
TRBV18	TRBJ2-3	CASSPRQGAGTDTQYF
TRBV6-5	TRBJ1-2	CASSYSRDRVGYTF
TRBV25-1	TRBJ2-1	CASSESGTSGSYEQFF
TRBV13	TRBJ2-2	CASSPGKGVNTGELFF
TRBV5-4	TRBJ2-3	CASSFYSGPSTDTQYF
TRBV2	TRBJ1-2	CASSQGQGYGYTF
TRBV9	TRBJ1-3	CASSVEMAGNTIYF
TRBV9	TRBJ1-5	CASTRTGDSNQPQHF
TRBV7-9	TRBJ2-3	CASSRRTADTQYF
TRBV9	TRBJ1-5	CASSKTGDNQPQHF
TRBV28	TRBJ1-2	CASSSPGKREGYTF
TRBV19	TRBJ1-6	CASEDSSYNSPLHF
TRBV28	TRBJ2-4	CASSNRVQYF
TRBV6-6	TRBJ2-7	CASSFGGGYEQYF
TRBV4-1	TRBJ2-2	CASSQENSFANTGELFF
TRBV19	TRBJ2-7	CASSIRSGPHYEQYF
TRBV9	TRBJ2-1	CASSVGRANEQFF
TRBV9	TRBJ1-1	CASSQRGGNTEAFF
TRBV9	TRBJ2-1	CASSVALTSGRNEQFF
TRBV6-5	TRBJ2-7	CASGTEGPTYEQYF
TRBV28	TRBJ1-1	CASRGNTEAFF
TRBV7-8	TRBJ1-5	CASSLEGKESNQPQHF
TRBV11-1	TRBJ1-1	CASSDWTGLGEAFF
TRBV28	TRBJ2-7	CASSLSGPGTYEQYF
TRBV7-3	TRBJ2-3	CASSLNPRSDTQYF
TRBV7-8	TRBJ2-1	CASSPEVLAGEQFF
TRBV5-6	TRBJ1-6	CASSRTEGGSPLHF
TRBV7-9	TRBJ2-2	CASSLGSRSTGELFF
TRBV7-9	TRBJ2-1	CALGGGLSYNEQFF
TRBV2	TRBJ2-1	CASSELAGGVNEQFF
TRBV7-9	TRBJ2-1	CASSPQLGGGTYNEQFF
TRBV30	TRBJ2-1	CAWAPSNLYNEQFF
TRBV4-1	TRBJ2-2	CASSQPTPNTGELFF
TRBV18	TRBJ2-4	CASSPSGAKNIQYF
TRBV11-2	TRBJ1-4	CASSLSQGAGEKLFF
TRBV6-5	TRBJ1-6	CASSYSSGVSPLHF
TRBV27	TRBJ2-7	CASSLRTGIPHEQYF
TRBV5-4	TRBJ2-5	CASSSGQGARETQYF
TRBV5-6	TRBJ2-4	CASSRGAAKNIQYF
TRBV19	TRBJ2-2	CASSIGGGGNTGELFF
TRBV10-2	TRBJ2-7	CASSESSGSGRVYEQYF
TRBV6-5	TRBJ1-5	CASSYDRGGNQPQHF
TRBV27	TRBJ2-1	CVSSLSALSSGRASNEQFF
TRBV6-5	TRBJ1-4	CASTGRGNEKLFF
TRBV28	TRBJ2-7	CASSLSAGLYF
TRBV19	TRBJ1-1	CASSRQGAENTEAFF
TRBV10-3	TRBJ2-7	CAIKGGVVEQYF
TRBV6-1	TRBJ1-5	CASRWGRNQPQHF
TRBV9	TRBJ1-5	CASTQPGDSNQPQHF
TRBV2	TRBJ1-5	CASSQGWSQPQHF
TRBV29-1	TRBJ2-7	CSVDGTSGSRYEQYF
TRBV2	TRBJ1-5	CASSSGHSNQPQHF
TRBV18	TRBJ1-1	CASSPDRGNTEAFF
TRBV30	TRBJ2-3	CAWRLLAGGTDTQYF
TRBV2	TRBJ1-1	CASIGQGGTEAFF
TRBV5-6	TRBJ1-5	CASSLKRRKSNQPQHF
TRBV18	TRBJ2-7	CASSPRDRGPYEQYF